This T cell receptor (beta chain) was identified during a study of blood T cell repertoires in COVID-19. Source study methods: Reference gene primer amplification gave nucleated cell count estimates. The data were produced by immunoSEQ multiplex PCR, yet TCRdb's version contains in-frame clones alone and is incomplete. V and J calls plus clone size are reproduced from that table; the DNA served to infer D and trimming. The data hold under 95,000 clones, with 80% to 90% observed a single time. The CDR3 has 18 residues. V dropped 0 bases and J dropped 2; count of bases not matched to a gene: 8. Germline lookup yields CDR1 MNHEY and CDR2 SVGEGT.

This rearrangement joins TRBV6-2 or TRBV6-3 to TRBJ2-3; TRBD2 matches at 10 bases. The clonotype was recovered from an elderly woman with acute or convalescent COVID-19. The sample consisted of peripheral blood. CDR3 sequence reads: CASSYSSRLAGATDTQYF. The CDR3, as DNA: TGTGCCAGCAGTTACTCGTCCCGGCTAGCGGGAGCCACAGATACGCAGTATTTT.